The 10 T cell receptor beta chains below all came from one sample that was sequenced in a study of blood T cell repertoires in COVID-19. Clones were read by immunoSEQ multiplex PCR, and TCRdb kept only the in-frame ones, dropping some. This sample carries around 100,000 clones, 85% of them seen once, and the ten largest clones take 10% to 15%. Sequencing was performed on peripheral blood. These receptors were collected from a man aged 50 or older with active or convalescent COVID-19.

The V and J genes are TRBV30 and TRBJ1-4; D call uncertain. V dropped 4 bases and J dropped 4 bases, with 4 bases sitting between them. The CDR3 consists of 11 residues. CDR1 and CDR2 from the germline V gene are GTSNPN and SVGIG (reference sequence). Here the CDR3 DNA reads TGTGCCTGGACCCGTAATGAAAAACTGTTTTTT. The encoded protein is CAWTRNEKLFF.

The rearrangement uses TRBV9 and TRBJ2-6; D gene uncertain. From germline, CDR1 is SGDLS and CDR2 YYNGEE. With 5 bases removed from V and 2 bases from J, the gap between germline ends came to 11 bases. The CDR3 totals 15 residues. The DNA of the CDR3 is TGTGCCAGCAGTGCCAGAGGCGCTGGGGCCAACGTCCTGACTTTC. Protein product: CASSARGAGANVLTF.

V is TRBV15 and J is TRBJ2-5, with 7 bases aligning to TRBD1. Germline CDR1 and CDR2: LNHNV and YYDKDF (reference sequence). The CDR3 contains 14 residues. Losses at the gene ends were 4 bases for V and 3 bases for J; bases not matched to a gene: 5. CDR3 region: CATSIDRAKETQYF. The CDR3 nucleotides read TGTGCCACCAGCATCGACAGGGCGAAAGAGACCCAGTACTTC.

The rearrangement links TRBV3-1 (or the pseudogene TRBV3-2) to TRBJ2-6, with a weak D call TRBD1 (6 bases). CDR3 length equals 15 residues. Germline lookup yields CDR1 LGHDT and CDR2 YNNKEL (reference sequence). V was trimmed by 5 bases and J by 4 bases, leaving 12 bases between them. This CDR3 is CASSVRGAGANVLTF. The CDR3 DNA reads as TGTGCCAGCAGCGTCAGGGGAGCGGGGGCCAACGTCCTGACTTTC.

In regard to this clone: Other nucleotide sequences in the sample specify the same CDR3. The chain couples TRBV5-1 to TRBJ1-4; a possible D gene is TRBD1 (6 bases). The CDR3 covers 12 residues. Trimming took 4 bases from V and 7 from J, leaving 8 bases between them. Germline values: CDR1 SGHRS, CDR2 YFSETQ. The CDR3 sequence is CASSQTGEKLFF. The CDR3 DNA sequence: TGCGCCAGCAGCCAGACAGGTGAAAAACTGTTTTTT.

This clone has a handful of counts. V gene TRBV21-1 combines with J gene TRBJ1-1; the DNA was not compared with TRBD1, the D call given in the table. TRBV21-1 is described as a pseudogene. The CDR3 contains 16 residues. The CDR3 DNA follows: TGTGCCAGCAGCGTGAGGACAGGGATTTGGAAGCCTGAAGCTTTCTTT. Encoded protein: CASSVRTGIWKPEAFF.

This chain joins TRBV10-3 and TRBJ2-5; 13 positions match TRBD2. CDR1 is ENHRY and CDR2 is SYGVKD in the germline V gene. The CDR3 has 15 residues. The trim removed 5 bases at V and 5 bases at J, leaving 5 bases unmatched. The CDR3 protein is CAISTSGRAGETQYF. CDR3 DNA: TGTGCCATCAGTACTAGCGGGAGGGCCGGGGAGACCCAGTACTTC.

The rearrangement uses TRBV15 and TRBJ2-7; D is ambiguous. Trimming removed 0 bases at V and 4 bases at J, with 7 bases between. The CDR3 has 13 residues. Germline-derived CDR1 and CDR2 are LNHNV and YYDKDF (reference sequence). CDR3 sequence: CATSRDRVYEQYF. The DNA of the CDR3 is TGTGCCACCAGCAGAGATCGGGTGTACGAGCAGTACTTC. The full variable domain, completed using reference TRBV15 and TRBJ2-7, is DAMVIQNPRYQVTQFGKPVTLSCSQTLNHNVMYWYQQKSSQAPKLLFHYYDKDFNNEADTPDNFQSRRPNTSFCFLDIRSPGLGDTAMYLCATSRDRVYEQYFGPGTRLTVT.

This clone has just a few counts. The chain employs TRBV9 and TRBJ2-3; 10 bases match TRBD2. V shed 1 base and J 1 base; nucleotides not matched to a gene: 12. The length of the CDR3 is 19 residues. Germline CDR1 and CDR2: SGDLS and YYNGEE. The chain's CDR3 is CASSVQGLAGEIGTDTQYF. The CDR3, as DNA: TGTGCCAGCAGCGTACAGGGGCTAGCGGGAGAGATAGGCACAGATACGCAGTATTTT.

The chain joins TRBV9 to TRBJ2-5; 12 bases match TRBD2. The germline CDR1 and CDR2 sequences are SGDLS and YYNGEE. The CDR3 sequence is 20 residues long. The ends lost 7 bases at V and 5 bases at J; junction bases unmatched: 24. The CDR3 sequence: CASRGFPGLAGRRGGETQYF. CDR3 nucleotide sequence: TGTGCCAGCCGTGGTTTTCCGGGACTAGCGGGTCGCAGGGGAGGGGAGACCCAGTACTTC. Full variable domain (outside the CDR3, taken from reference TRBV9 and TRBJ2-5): DSGVTQTPKHLITATGQRVTLRCSPRSGDLSVYWYQQSLDQGLQFLIQYYNGEERAKGNILERFSAQQFPDLHSELNLSSLELGDSALYFCASRGFPGLAGRRGGETQYFGPGTRLLVL.